This TCR beta chain was identified during a study of T-cell reconstitution after alpha-beta-depleted transplantation in children. Using unique molecular identifiers, the investigators prepared the TCRbeta library. In TCRdb, the PCR reads were re-called with MiXCR into one record per CDR3 protein. The sample records 350,000 to 450,000 distinct CDR3 sequences, about 20% being singletons. CDR3 length equals 15 residues. Unmatched junction bases numbered 0, after V lost 0 bases and J lost 4 bases. Germline assignment: CDR1 SGHTA and CDR2 FQGTGA. Notes on this clonotype: This may stem from a read error, because a much larger clone lies one nucleotide away. It is likely a read error, because the conserved phenylalanine at the end of the CDR3 is missing.

Sequenced here: PBMCs from the stem cell graft donor, sampled from the stem cell graft. The receptor comes from a human donor who donated a stem cell graft to a child with acute myeloid leukemia. The genes are TRBV7-3 and TRBJ2-1; 10 nucleotides agree with TRBD2. CDR3 in DNA: TGTGCCAGCAGCTTAACACTAGCGGGATACAATGAGCAGTTCATC. Residues: CASSLTLAGYNEQFI.